The 18 T cell receptor beta chains given below trace back to one sample, sequenced in a study of molecular identifiers for immune sequencing clone quantification. TCRdb independently ran MiXCR on the PCR reads; one entry per CDR3 protein. The sample contains approximately 590,000 distinct CDR3 sequences, over 25% of which appear only once. Sequenced material: naive CD8+ T cells from blood, with Jurkat cell RNA spiked in. Regarding subset: FACS-sorted CD8+CD4-CCR7+CD45RA+ naive T cells. The receptors were sampled from a human donor in good health. Some libraries in this study had Jurkat cell RNA spiked in.

This rearrangement joins TRBV5-5 to TRBJ2-1; D is undetermined. Per the germline V gene, CDR1 is SGHKS and CDR2 is YYEKEE (reference sequence). This CDR3 is built from 13 residues. The germline V and J ends were trimmed by 2 bases and 10 bases, with 13 bases remaining between them. In nucleotides, the CDR3 is TGTGCCAGCAGCTTTAATTCAAATAACGAGCAGTTCTTC. It is translated as CASSFNSNNEQFF.

This clonotype was observed many times. The gene calls are TRBV4-1 and TRBJ1-5, with 12 bases identical to TRBD1. In germline, CDR1 is MGHRA, CDR2 YSYEKL. The CDR3 sequence is 16 residues long. Trimming cost V 0 bases and J 4 bases; bases outside gene matches: 1. The CDR3 DNA is TGCGCCAGCAGCCAAGAGGGACAGGGGGCGAATCAGCCCCAGCATTTT. Its translation is CASSQEGQGANQPQHF.

This clonotype was detected a few times. This chain uses TRBV30 with TRBJ2-1, with unresolved D. With 4 bases removed from V and 0 bases from J, the gap between germline ends came to 10 bases. The CDR3 is made up of 14 amino acids. Germline CDR1 and CDR2: GTSNPN and SVGIG (reference sequence). CDR3 loop: CAWTFKSSYNEQFF. CDR3 nucleotide sequence: TGTGCCTGGACTTTCAAGAGCTCCTACAATGAGCAGTTCTTC. The variable domain in full, completed from reference TRBV30 and TRBJ2-1, reads SQTIHQWPATLVQPVGSPLSLECTVEGTSNPNLYWYRQAAGRGLQLLFYSVGIGQISSEVPQNLSASRPQDRQFILSSKKLLLSDSGFYLCAWTFKSSYNEQFFGPGTRLTVL.

The V and J genes are TRBV30 and TRBJ2-7; D possibly corresponds to TRBD2 (6 bases). CDR1 is GTSNPN and CDR2 is SVGIG in the germline V gene (reference sequence). The CDR3 contains 12 residues. With 4 bases removed from V and 3 bases from J, the gap between germline ends came to 10 bases. CDR3: CAWTVSGYEQYF. The CDR3 bases are TGTGCCTGGACTGTTAGCGGCTACGAGCAGTACTTC.

The chain carries TRBV7-9 and TRBJ2-1, with D uncertain. With 5 bases removed from V and 15 bases from J, the gap between germline ends came to 17 bases. Germline values: CDR1 SEHNR, CDR2 FQNEAQ (reference sequence). The CDR3 runs 12 residues. CDR3 sequence reads: CASSQTDNAPFF. The CDR3 DNA follows: TGTGCCAGCAGCCAGACTGACAATGCGCCGTTCTTC.

A few counts support this clonotype. V gene TRBV6-2 or TRBV6-3 combines with J gene TRBJ2-1; the D gene is possibly TRBD2 (6 bases). The CDR3 covers 15 residues. Trimming removed 6 bases from V and 4 bases from J, with 16 bases in between. Per the germline V gene, CDR1 is MNHEY and CDR2 is SVGEGT. Here the CDR3 DNA reads TGTGCCAGCAGACCCCCGGGAGATTATTACAATGAGCAGTTCTTC. This encodes CASRPPGDYYNEQFF.

This clonotype was observed many times. The chain links TRBV7-6 to TRBJ2-5; 7 nucleotides line up with TRBD2. Germline CDR1 SGHVS, CDR2 FNYEAQ. The junction had 8 bases not matched to a gene; V was cut back by 1 base and J by 0 bases. This CDR3 contains 17 residues. The CDR3, as DNA: TGTGCCAGCAGCTTAGAAGGGAGGGGTTCGTACCAAGAGACCCAGTACTTC. This gives the protein CASSLEGRGSYQETQYF.

A remark on this clonotype: It may be a read error: a sequence one base away is much more abundant. The chain combines TRBV2 with TRBJ1-1, with no clear D. CDR1 is SNHLY, CDR2 FYNNEI, per germline. V lost 6 bases and J 1 base, leaving 15 bases between the germline ends. This CDR3 has 15 amino acids. The CDR3 sequence: CASSKYTQENTEAFF. The CDR3 DNA is TGTGCCAGCAGCAAGTATACCCAGGAGAACACTGAAGCTTTCTTT.

This clonotype was observed a few times. The gene calls are TRBV27 and TRBJ2-7, with 8 bases that match TRBD2. V was pared by 0 bases and J by 6 bases, with 1 base of the junction left unmatched. CDR1 MNHEY and CDR2 SMNVEV come from the germline V gene (reference sequence). The CDR3 contains 13 residues. The CDR3 nucleotides read TGTGCCAGCAGTTTATCGACTAGCGTCGAGCAGTACTTC. Translating gives CASSLSTSVEQYF.

A note on this clonotype: At one end, the junction sequence differs from germline, possibly due to a read error. This chain links TRBV7-9 with TRBJ1-5; 8 nucleotides agree with TRBD1. The CDR3 has 15 residues. Germline V gives CDR1 SEHNR, CDR2 FQNEAQ (reference sequence). CDR3 nucleotides: TGTGCCAGCAGCCCCCAGGGGGCGAGCAATCCGCCCCAGCATTTT. Residues: CASSPQGASNPPQHF.

The V gene is TRBV28, the J gene TRBJ1-1; D gene unclear. CDR1 MDHEN and CDR2 SYDVKM come from the germline V gene. V dropped 3 bases and J dropped 4 bases, with 15 bases sitting between them. This CDR3 is built from 15 residues. The CDR3 coding sequence is TGTGCCAGCAGTTTTCGCGGCTCAAGGAGCACTGAAGCTTTCTTT. Residues: CASSFRGSRSTEAFF.

This clonotype occurred many times. The chain employs TRBV20-1 and TRBJ2-7, with no clear D. From germline, CDR1 is DFQATT and CDR2 SNEGSKA (reference sequence). V was clipped by 0 bases and J by 0 bases, with 12 bases between them. CDR3 length: 15 residues. CDR3 sequence reads: CSARDQSEFSYEQYF. The CDR3 region has the DNA TGCAGTGCTAGAGATCAATCGGAATTCTCCTACGAGCAGTACTTC.

This clonotype appeared a few times. This chain joins TRBV20-1 and TRBJ2-7, with 11 bases fitting TRBD1. Germline loops: CDR1 DFQATT, CDR2 SNEGSKA (reference sequence). The CDR3 contains 13 residues. Losses at the gene ends were 6 bases for V and 4 bases for J; bases not matched to a gene: 5. CDR3 protein: CSAKDRGRYEQYF. For the CDR3, the DNA is TGCAGTGCCAAGGACAGGGGGCGTTACGAGCAGTACTTC.

In its sample, this clonotype was seen a few times. CDR3 protein: CAWETGGALGNTIYF. DNA of the CDR3: TGTGCCTGGGAGACAGGGGGCGCGTTGGGAAACACCATATATTTT. The rearrangement uses TRBV30 and TRBJ1-3; 10 positions match TRBD1. The CDR3 loop spans 15 amino acids. J lost 4 bases, V lost 5 bases, and 8 bases had no gene match. CDR1 is GTSNPN, CDR2 SVGIG, per germline (reference sequence).

Turning to this clonotype: A read error may produce the germline difference seen at one junction end. The chain uses TRBV9 and TRBJ2-1, with 7 nucleotides matching TRBD2. This CDR3 has 16 residues. Germline V gene lookup returns CDR1 SGDLS and CDR2 YYNGEE. CDR3: CASSKRLAGAGNKQFF. CDR3 coding DNA: TGTGCCAGCAGCAAACGATTGGCGGGAGCTGGCAATAAGCAGTTCTTC. Full variable domain (outside the CDR3, taken from reference TRBV9 and TRBJ2-1): DSGVTQTPKHLITATGQRVTLRCSPRSGDLSVYWYQQSLDQGLQFLIQYYNGEERAKGNILERFSAQQFPDLHSELNLSSLELGDSALYFCASSKRLAGAGNKQFFGPGTRLTVL.

This clonotype was counted ten times or more. The chain is built from TRBV6-6 and TRBJ1-5; D is unresolved. V lost 1 base, J lost 4 bases, and 5 bases lay in between. This CDR3 is 13 amino acids long. Per the germline V gene, CDR1 is MNHNY and CDR2 is SVGAGI (reference sequence). The CDR3 nucleotides read TGTGCCAGCAGTTACTTCGCGAATCAGCCCCAGCATTTT. Translating it yields CASSYFANQPQHF.

The V gene is TRBV6-6, the J gene TRBJ1-2; TRBD1 matches 9 bases. Germline V gene sequence: CDR1 MNHNY, CDR2 SVGAGI (reference sequence). Trimming took 6 bases from V and 4 from J; bases not matched to a gene: 3. This CDR3 has 13 amino acids. The CDR3 region has the DNA TGTGCCAGCAGCCGGGGACAGGGCTATGGCTACACCTTC. Its translation: CASSRGQGYGYTF.

Note on this clonotype: A read error may produce the germline difference seen at one junction end. The J gene is TRBJ2-1, the V gene TRBV6-2 or TRBV6-3, with TRBD2 matching 8 bases. Germline CDR1 reads MNHEY; CDR2 reads SVGEGT. The CDR3 loop spans 15 amino acids. CDR3 sequence (DNA): TGTGCCAGCAGTTACGTCCCTAGCGGGTACAATGAGGAGTTCTTC. This translates into CASSYVPSGYNEEFF.